This TCR beta chain was recovered during a study of circulating and synovial CD4+ cells in juvenile arthritis (dated by TCRdb to about 2014). For context, the study as a whole: Within each patient, the study compared the TCRbeta CDR3 repertoires of three groups: circulating HLA-DR+ CD4 T cells, bulk blood CD4 T cells, and synovial CD4 T cells. The goal of repertoire sequencing was to confirm that a circulating synovial-like CD4 T cell subset was enriched in synovial clonotypes.

The sequenced samples came from patients who had active juvenile idiopathic arthritis. Sorting was carried out immediately after cells were thawed, and dead cells were excluded with Live/Dead Fixable Near-IR Stain. Trimming accounts for 5 bases at V and 6 bases at J, while the number of junction bases matched to no gene is 6. Per the germline V gene, SGHRS is the CDR1 and YFSETQ is the CDR2. From its cysteine to its phenylalanine, the CDR3 spans 15 amino acids. Of the read, only the CDR3 DNA is kept; its 45 bases are in frame from base 1. Study-wide findings and limitations: Overlap with synovium increased with sequencing depth, so measured shared-clonotype fractions likely underestimated the full repertoire overlap. Synovial and circulating pathogenic-like lymphocyte repertoires were less diverse than bulk blood CD4 repertoires, and some CPL samples were as oligoclonal as synovium. Traditional Vbeta family usage analysis did not detect the difference between circulating pathogenic-like lymphocytes and bulk blood T cells. Because T cell genome counts differed by at least an order of magnitude between CPL and bulk blood CD4 samples, sample-size effects were addressed. Circulating pathogenic-like lymphocytes clustered with synovial T cells and shared a substantially higher fraction of CDR3 sequences with synovium than bulk blood.

On this clone itself: The antigen it recognizes is unknown. Within one base of it there is no much larger clone, and no base qualities were kept.

Library creation used the immunoSEQ multiplex PCR assay. An external provider performed TCRbeta CDR3 sequencing as a commercial service. The study's own analysis went as follows. Productive nucleotide sequences and amino acid sequences obtained through in silico translation were used in the analyses. Diversity was measured with Renyi entropy across alpha values, using the median of 200 repeated subsamples to equalise sample size. Pairwise repertoire distance was calculated as one minus the Chao-modified Jaccard index, correcting for under-sampling, and used for clustering. Frequency-weighted overlap with synovial clonotypes was calculated over 200 sample sizes with 200 draws without replacement at each size, and the overlap was reported at the size of the smaller sample. TCRdb carries this immuneACCESS record with in-frame sequences only. Its versions omit some clonotypes, under half of them owing to an unresolved V gene in the studies checked, with the rest unexplained. That table furnishes V, J and clone size, whereas the DNA furnished D and trimming. The table for this sample lists some 14,000 clones; roughly 84% of them were counted only once. Clones ranked in the top ten supply roughly 3.6% of the sample.

This clonotype was sampled from a human patient with juvenile idiopathic arthritis. Some clones in this sample may be carry-over from other donors' samples. Sample: CD4+ T cells from synovial fluid. The V and J genes are TRBV5-1 and TRBJ1-4, and TRBD1 matches 11 of the central bases. The CDR3 protein: CASRGRTGGDEKLFF. The DNA sequence is TGCGCCAGCAGAGGAAGGACAGGGGGCGATGAAAAACTGTTTTTT.